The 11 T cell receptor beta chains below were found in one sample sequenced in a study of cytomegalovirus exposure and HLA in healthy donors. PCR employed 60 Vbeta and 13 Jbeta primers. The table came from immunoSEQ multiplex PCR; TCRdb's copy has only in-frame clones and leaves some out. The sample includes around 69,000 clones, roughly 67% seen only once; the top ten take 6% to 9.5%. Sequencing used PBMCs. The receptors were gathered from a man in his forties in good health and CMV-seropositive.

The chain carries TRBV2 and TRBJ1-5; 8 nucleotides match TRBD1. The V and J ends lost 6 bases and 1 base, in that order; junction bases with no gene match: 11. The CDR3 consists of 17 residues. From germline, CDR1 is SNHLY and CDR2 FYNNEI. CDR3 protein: CASSLTEQGGSNQPQHF. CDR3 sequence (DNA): TGTGCCAGCAGCCTTACCGAACAGGGGGGAAGCAATCAGCCCCAGCATTTT. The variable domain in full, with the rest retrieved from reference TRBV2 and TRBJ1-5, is EPEVTQTPSHQVTQMGQEVILRCVPISNHLYFYWYRQILGQKVEFLVSFYNNEISEKSEIFDDQFSVERPDGSNFTLKIRSTKLEDSAMYFCASSLTEQGGSNQPQHFGDGTRLSIL.

CDR3 sequence (DNA): TGTGCCAGCAGCCGCCGGGGCACCGGGGAGCTGTTTTTT. Its protein product is CASSRRGTGELFF. The chain combines TRBV5-6 with TRBJ2-2, with D possibly matching TRBD2 (5 bases). Germline lookup yields CDR1 SGHDT and CDR2 YYEEEE. V was trimmed by 4 bases and J by 4 bases, leaving 8 bases between them. CDR3 size: 13 residues.

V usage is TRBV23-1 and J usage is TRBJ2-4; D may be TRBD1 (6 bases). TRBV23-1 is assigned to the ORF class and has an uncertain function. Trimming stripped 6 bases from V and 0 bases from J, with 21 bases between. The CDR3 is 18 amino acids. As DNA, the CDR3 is TGCGCCAGCAGGCGTCAAAAAGGGACACCTCTAGCCAAAAACATTCAGTACTTC. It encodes CASRRQKGTPLAKNIQYF.

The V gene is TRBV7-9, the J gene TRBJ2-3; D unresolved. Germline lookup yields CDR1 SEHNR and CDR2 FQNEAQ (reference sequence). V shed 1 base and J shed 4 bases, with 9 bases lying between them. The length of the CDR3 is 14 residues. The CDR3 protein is CASSLDSEADTQYF. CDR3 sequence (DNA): TGTGCCAGCAGCTTAGATAGTGAGGCAGATACGCAGTATTTT. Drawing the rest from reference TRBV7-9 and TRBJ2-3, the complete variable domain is DTGVSQNPRHKITKRGQNVTFRCDPISEHNRLYWYRQTLGQGPEFLTYFQNEAQLEKSRLLSDRFSAERPKGSFSTLEIQRTEQGDSAMYLCASSLDSEADTQYFGPGTRLTVL.

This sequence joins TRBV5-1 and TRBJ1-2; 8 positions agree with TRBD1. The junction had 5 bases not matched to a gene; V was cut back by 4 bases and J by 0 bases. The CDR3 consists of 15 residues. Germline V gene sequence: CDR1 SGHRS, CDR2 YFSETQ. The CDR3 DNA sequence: TGCGCCAGCAGCCCTGGGACAGGCTCTAACTATGGCTACACCTTC. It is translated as CASSPGTGSNYGYTF.

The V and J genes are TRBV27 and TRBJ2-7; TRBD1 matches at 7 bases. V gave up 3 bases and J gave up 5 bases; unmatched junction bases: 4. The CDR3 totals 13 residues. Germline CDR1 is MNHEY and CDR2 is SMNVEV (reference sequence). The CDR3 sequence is CASSFSDRDEQYF. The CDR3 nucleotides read TGTGCCAGCAGTTTTTCAGACAGGGACGAGCAGTACTTC.

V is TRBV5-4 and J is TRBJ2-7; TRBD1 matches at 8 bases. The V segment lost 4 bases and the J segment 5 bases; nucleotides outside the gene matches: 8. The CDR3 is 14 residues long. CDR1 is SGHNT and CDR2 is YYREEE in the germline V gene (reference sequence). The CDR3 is CASSPDRGRDEQYF. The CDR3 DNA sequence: TGTGCCAGCAGCCCCGACAGGGGACGGGACGAGCAGTACTTC.

DNA for the CDR3: TGTGCCAGCAGCTTTAGACAGGGGAACACCGGGGAGCTGTTTTTT. It is translated as CASSFRQGNTGELFF. The V call is TRBV7-2, the J call TRBJ2-2, with 7 bases matching TRBD1. CDR1 and CDR2 from the germline V gene are SGHTA and FQGNSA. This CDR3 comprises 15 residues. V lost 3 bases to trimming and J lost 1 base; unmatched junction nucleotides: 2. Full variable domain (outside the CDR3, taken from reference TRBV7-2 and TRBJ2-2): GAGVSQSPSNKVTEKGKDVELRCDPISGHTALYWYRQSLGQGLEFLIYFQGNSAPDKSGLPSDRFSAERTGGSVSTLTIQRTQQEDSAVYLCASSFRQGNTGELFFGEGSRLTVL.

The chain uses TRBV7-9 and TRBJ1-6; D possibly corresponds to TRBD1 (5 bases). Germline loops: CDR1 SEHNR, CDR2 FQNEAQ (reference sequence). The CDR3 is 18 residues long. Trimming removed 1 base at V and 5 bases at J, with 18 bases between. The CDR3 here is CASSLGRLRDSHNSPLHF. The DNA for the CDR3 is TGTGCCAGCAGCTTAGGGCGGTTGCGAGACAGCCATAATTCACCCCTCCACTTT.

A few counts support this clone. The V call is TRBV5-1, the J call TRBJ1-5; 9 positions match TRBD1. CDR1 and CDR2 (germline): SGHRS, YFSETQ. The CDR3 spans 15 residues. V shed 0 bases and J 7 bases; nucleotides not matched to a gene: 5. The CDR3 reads CASSLEGQGGQPQHF. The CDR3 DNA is TGCGCCAGCAGCTTGGAGGGACAGGGAGGACAGCCCCAGCATTTT.

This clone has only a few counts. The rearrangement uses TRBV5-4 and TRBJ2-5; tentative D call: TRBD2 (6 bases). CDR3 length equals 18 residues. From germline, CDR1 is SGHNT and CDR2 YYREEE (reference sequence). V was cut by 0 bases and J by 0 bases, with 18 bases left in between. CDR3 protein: CASSLEVTAGKDQETQYF. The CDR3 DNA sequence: TGTGCCAGCAGCTTGGAGGTTACGGCGGGGAAAGACCAAGAGACCCAGTACTTC.